This TCR beta chain stems from a study of T cell repertoires in cytomegalovirus infection. As for the study in general: CMV infection together with matching HLA type was indicated by public TCR beta signatures.

This clonotype was detected a few times. Its antigen is unidentified. MiXCR, run by TCRdb on the reads, gives a single entry per CDR3 protein. The table records 560,000 or so distinct CDR3 sequences, 16% of them present only once. The CDR3 covers 13 residues. Germline CDR1 reads SQVTM; CDR2 reads ANQGSEA. Trimming removed 2 bases from V and 2 bases from J, with 9 bases in between. Study-wide findings and caveats: Predominance within the ex vivo response was attributable to HLA-C-restricted CMV-specific TCR beta clonotypes. Summed frequency of public TCR beta families distinguished CMV carriers with the relevant HLA.

The receptor comes from a human donor in good health (CMV status not recorded). Some clones in this sample may be carry-over from other donors' samples. Material: CD8+ T cells from PBMCs. The genes are TRBV29-1 and TRBJ1-2; D call uncertain. This chain's CDR3 is CSVESGPNYGYTF. The CDR3 DNA is TGCAGCGTTGAAAGTGGGCCAAACTATGGCTACACCTTC.